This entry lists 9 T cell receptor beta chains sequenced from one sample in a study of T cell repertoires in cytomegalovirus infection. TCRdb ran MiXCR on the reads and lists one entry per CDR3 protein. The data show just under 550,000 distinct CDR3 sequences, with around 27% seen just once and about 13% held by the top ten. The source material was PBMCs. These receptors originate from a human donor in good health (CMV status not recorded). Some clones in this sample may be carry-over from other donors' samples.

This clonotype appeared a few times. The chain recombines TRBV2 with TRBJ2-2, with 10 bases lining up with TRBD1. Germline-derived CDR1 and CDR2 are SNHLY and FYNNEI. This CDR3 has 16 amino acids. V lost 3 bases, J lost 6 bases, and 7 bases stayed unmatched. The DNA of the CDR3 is TGTGCCAGCAGTGAGCCGGGACAGGGGTACGCCGGGGAGCTGTTTTTT. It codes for CASSEPGQGYAGELFF.

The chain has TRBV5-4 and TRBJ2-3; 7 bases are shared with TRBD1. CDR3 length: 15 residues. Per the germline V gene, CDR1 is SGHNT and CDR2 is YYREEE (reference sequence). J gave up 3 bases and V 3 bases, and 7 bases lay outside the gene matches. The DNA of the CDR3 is TGTGCCAGCAGCTCCCCGGGACAGAAGACAGATACGCAGTATTTT. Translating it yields CASSSPGQKTDTQYF.

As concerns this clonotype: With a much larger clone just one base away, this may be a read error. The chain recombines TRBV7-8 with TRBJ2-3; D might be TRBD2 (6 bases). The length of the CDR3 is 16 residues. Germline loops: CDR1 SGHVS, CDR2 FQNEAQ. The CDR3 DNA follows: TGTGTCAGCAGCCCATTTCGTGCGGGATCCACAGATACGCAGTATTTT. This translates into CVSSPFRAGSTDTQYF.

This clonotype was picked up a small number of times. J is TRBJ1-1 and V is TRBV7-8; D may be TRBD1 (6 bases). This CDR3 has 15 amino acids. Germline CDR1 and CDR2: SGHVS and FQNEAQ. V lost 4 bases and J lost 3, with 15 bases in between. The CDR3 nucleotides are TGTGCCAGCAGCTCAGGACAGCAAGAAGACACTGAAGCTTTCTTT. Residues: CASSSGQQEDTEAFF.

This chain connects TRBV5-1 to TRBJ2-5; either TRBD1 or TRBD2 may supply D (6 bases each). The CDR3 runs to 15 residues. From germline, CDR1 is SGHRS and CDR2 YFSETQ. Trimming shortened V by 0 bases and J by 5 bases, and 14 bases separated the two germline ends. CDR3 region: CASSLEQGREETQYF. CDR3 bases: TGCGCCAGCAGCTTGGAACAGGGACGGGAGGAGACCCAGTACTTC.

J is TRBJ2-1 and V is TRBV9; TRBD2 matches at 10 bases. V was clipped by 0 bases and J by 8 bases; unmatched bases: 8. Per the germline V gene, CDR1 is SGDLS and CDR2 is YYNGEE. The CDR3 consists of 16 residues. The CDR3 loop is CASSVGMIAGGDEQFF. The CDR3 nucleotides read TGTGCCAGCAGCGTAGGAATGATAGCGGGAGGCGATGAGCAGTTCTTC.

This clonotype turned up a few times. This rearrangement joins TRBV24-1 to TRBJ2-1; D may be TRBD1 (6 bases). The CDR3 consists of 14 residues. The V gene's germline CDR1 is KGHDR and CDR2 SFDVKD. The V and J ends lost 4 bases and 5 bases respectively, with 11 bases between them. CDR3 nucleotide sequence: TGTGCCACCAGTGACCCGGGACAAGACAATGAGCAGTTCTTC. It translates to CATSDPGQDNEQFF.

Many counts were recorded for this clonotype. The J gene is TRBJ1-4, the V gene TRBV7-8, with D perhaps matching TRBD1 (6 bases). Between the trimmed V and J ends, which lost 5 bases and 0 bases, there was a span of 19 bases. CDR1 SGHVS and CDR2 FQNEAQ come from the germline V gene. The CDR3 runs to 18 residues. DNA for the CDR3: TGTGCCAGCAGCCAGTCCCGGGACAATATTGCAACTAATGAAAAACTGTTTTTT. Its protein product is CASSQSRDNIATNEKLFF. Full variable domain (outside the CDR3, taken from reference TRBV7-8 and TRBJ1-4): GAGVSQSPRYKVAKRGQDVALRCDPISGHVSLFWYQQALGQGPEFLTYFQNEAQLDKSGLPSDRFFAERPEGSVSTLKIQRTQQEDSAVYLCASSQSRDNIATNEKLFFGSGTQLSVL.

DNA for the CDR3: TGTGCCAGCAGCTTAGCGGGGAGACTAGCGGGAGTGAAATACAATGAGCAGTTCTTC. As protein: CASSLAGRLAGVKYNEQFF. The V call is TRBV7-2, the J call TRBJ2-1; 12 bases line up with TRBD2. The germline CDR1 and CDR2 sequences are SGHTA and FQGNSA. The CDR3 extends over 19 amino acids. Unmatched junction bases numbered 10, after V lost 0 bases and J lost 4 bases.